The 30 T cell receptor beta chains below come from one sample, sequenced in a study of Ad26.COV2.S vaccination and SARS-CoV-2 variants. Regarding treatment: approximately 18 received Ad26.COV2.S at low or high dose, single or two shots; 5 received placebo; per-sample allocation not given. Samples analyzed were those drawn on day 63 after the first vaccine or placebo injection. Some clones are missing from TCRdb's copy, which holds only in-frame ones; the method was immunoSEQ multiplex PCR. This sample has roughly 500,000 clones, with around 85% found just once. The sample here was peripheral blood, taken in a trial of Ad26.COV2.S vaccine versus placebo. The receptors were sampled from a person aged 18-60 years who received the Ad26.COV2.S COVID-19 vaccine or a placebo.

Remarks on this clone: This CDR3 is also generated by other DNA sequences in the sample. The rearrangement joins TRBV28 to TRBJ2-7, with a weak D call TRBD1 (6 bases). The germline CDR1 and CDR2 sequences are MDHEN and SYDVKM. The germline V and J ends were trimmed by 11 bases and 1 base, with 9 bases remaining between them. The CDR3 is 11 residues long. The CDR3 DNA sequence: TGTGCCTCTAGGGGGTCCTACGAGCAGTACTTC. It is translated as CASRGSYEQYF.

The chain links TRBV7-3 to TRBJ2-5; TRBD1 agrees at 9 bases. Germline V gene sequence: CDR1 SGHTA, CDR2 FQGTGA. The CDR3 is 16 residues long. J lost 1 base, V lost 5 bases, and 8 bases had no gene match. CDR3 protein: CASSKGQGGLQETQYF. The CDR3 nucleotides are TGTGCCAGCAGCAAGGGACAGGGTGGCCTCCAAGAGACCCAGTACTTC.

CDR3 DNA sequence: TGTGCCAGCAGCTTAGTTGAGGGGATAATTCACCCCTACGAGCAGTACTTC. Translation: CASSLVEGIIHPYEQYF. V gene TRBV7-2 combines with J gene TRBJ2-7; the D gene could be TRBD1 or TRBD2 (5 bases each). Germline V lookup: CDR1 SGHTA, CDR2 FQGNSA. Trimming stripped 1 base from V and 2 bases from J, with 18 bases between. CDR3 length: 17 amino acids.

The chain recombines TRBV5-4 with TRBJ2-1; D is uncertain. Trimming removed 3 bases from V and 6 bases from J, with 13 bases in between. Germline V gives CDR1 SGHNT, CDR2 YYREEE (reference sequence). The CDR3 length is 14 residues. The CDR3 bases are TGTGCCAGCAGCTCGAAGGGCCTCGTCAATGAGCAGTTCTTC. Its protein is CASSSKGLVNEQFF.

This clone is a singleton in its sample. The chain joins TRBV6-6 to TRBJ2-2; perhaps D is TRBD1 or TRBD2 (5 bases each). Germline V lookup: CDR1 MNHNY, CDR2 SVGAGI (reference sequence). V lost 6 bases, J lost 2 bases, and 16 bases lay in between. This CDR3 is 16 amino acids long. In DNA form, the CDR3 reads TGTGCCAGCAGACGCCGGGAACAGGCAAACACCGGGGAGCTGTTTTTT. Translation gives CASRRREQANTGELFF.

This clone appeared once. The CDR3 spells CASSLRTGSGNTIYF. CDR3 DNA sequence: TGTGCCAGCAGCTTACGGACAGGCTCCGGAAACACCATATATTTT. The chain is built from TRBV7-2 and TRBJ1-3, with TRBD1 matching 7 bases. CDR3 length: 15 residues. Germline V gene sequence: CDR1 SGHTA, CDR2 FQGNSA. The trim removed 2 bases at V and 4 bases at J, leaving 5 bases unmatched.

The sample holds a few counts of this clone. The chain couples TRBV4-2 to TRBJ2-7; D may match TRBD1 or TRBD2 (5 bases each). Per the germline V gene, CDR1 is LGHNA and CDR2 is YNFKEQ. Trimming removed 6 bases from V and 4 bases from J, with 10 bases in between. This CDR3 is 12 amino acids long. The CDR3 bases are TGTGCCAGCAGAGGGGAGTCGTACGAGCAGTACTTC. It yields the protein CASRGESYEQYF.

The genes are TRBV7-3 and TRBJ2-2, with unresolved D. Trimming stripped 5 bases from V and 7 bases from J, with 17 bases between. CDR3 length equals 15 residues. Germline V CDR1 and CDR2: SGHTA, FQGTGA. The CDR3 reads CASSPQESFIGELFF. The CDR3, as DNA: TGTGCCAGCAGCCCCCAGGAGAGCTTTATCGGGGAGCTGTTTTTT. The variable domain in full, with the rest retrieved from reference TRBV7-3 and TRBJ2-2, is GAGVSQTPSNKVTEKGKYVELRCDPISGHTALYWYRQSLGQGPEFLIYFQGTGAADDSGLPNDRFFAVRPEGSVSTLKIQRTERGDSAVYLCASSPQESFIGELFFGEGSRLTVL.

The V gene is TRBV6-5, the J gene TRBJ1-2, with D perhaps matching TRBD1 (5 bases). The CDR3 is 14 amino acids. Germline loops: CDR1 MNHEY, CDR2 SVGAGI. Trimming pared 8 bases from V and 4 bases from J, leaving 17 bases between. DNA of the CDR3: TGTGCCAGCGACGCGTTCGGGACGGCCTATGGCTACACCTTC. As protein: CASDAFGTAYGYTF.

V gene TRBV5-1 combines with J gene TRBJ1-1, with 8 positions matching TRBD1. CDR3 size: 16 residues. CDR1 SGHRS and CDR2 YFSETQ come from the germline V gene. The J segment lost 5 bases and the V segment lost 3 bases, leaving 12 bases of the junction unmatched. The CDR3 bases are TGCGCCAGCAGCTCCCAGGGGGCCCTGGGACGTACTGAAGCTTTCTTT. Its translation is CASSSQGALGRTEAFF.

V usage is TRBV5-8 and J usage is TRBJ2-3; D is possibly TRBD2 (6 bases). Between the trimmed V and J ends, which lost 4 bases and 0 bases, there was a span of 9 bases. This CDR3 is 14 amino acids long. The V gene's germline CDR1 is SGHTS and CDR2 YDEGEE. Here the CDR3 DNA reads TGTGCCAGCAGCCGGGACTCTAGCACAGATACGCAGTATTTT. It encodes CASSRDSSTDTQYF.

The gene calls are TRBV14 and TRBJ2-7, with D perhaps TRBD1 (6 bases). Trimming took 0 bases from V and 6 from J, leaving 9 bases between them. The CDR3 loop spans 13 amino acids. Looked up from germline, CDR1 is SGHDN and CDR2 is FVKESK. CDR3 sequence (DNA): TGTGCCAGCAGCCAAGAAGCAGGGGCCGAGCAGTACTTC. Its translation: CASSQEAGAEQYF.

The chain employs TRBV15 and TRBJ2-1; 8 bases line up with TRBD1. With V trimmed by 0 bases and J by 5 bases, 3 bases remained unmatched. Per the germline V gene, CDR1 is LNHNV and CDR2 is YYDKDF (reference sequence). The CDR3 has 15 amino acids. CDR3 in amino acids: CATSRDRGLHNEQFF. The CDR3 region has the DNA TGTGCCACCAGCAGAGACAGGGGGCTACACAATGAGCAGTTCTTC.

The chain recombines TRBV14 with TRBJ2-1; D is unresolved. The CDR3 covers 13 residues. Germline values: CDR1 SGHDN, CDR2 FVKESK. The V end lost 5 bases, the J end lost 10 bases, and 15 bases lay between the germline ends. The CDR3 loop is CASSSVAVWEQFF. CDR3 sequence (DNA): TGTGCCAGCAGCTCCGTGGCGGTATGGGAGCAGTTCTTC.

The chain recombines TRBV19 with TRBJ1-5, with TRBD1 as a possible D gene (6 bases). CDR3 length: 14 residues. Deletions cut 6 bases from V and 7 bases from J, with 16 bases between. Germline-derived CDR1 and CDR2 are LNHDA and SQIVND (reference sequence). CDR3 region: CASRSGGSGQPQHF. DNA for the CDR3: TGTGCCAGTAGGTCGGGGGGCTCAGGGCAGCCCCAGCATTTT. Looking up the rest from reference TRBV19 and TRBJ1-5 gives the full variable domain: DGGITQSPKYLFRKEGQNVTLSCEQNLNHDAMYWYRQDPGQGLRLIYYSQIVNDFQKGDIAEGYSVSREKKESFPLTVTSAQKNPTAFYLCASRSGGSGQPQHFGDGTRLSIL.

As DNA, the CDR3 is TGTGCCAGCCACTTTACCGGGACAGGGGATGGCTACACCTTC. Its translation: CASHFTGTGDGYTF. V and J are TRBV11-2 and TRBJ1-2; the match to TRBD1 covers 10 bases. V trimming: 8 bases; J trimming: 6 bases; junction bases outside the gene matches: 9. CDR1 and CDR2 (germline): SGHAT, FQNNGV. This CDR3 region has 14 residues.

This clone has a single count. This chain links TRBV18 with TRBJ2-2; 9 bases agree with TRBD2. Germline V lookup: CDR1 KGHSH, CDR2 LQKENI. V was pared by 1 base and J by 6 bases, with 6 bases of the junction left unmatched. The CDR3 loop spans 16 amino acids. CDR3 amino acids: CASSPLLAGVSGELFF. The CDR3, as DNA: TGTGCCAGCTCACCACTGTTAGCGGGAGTTTCCGGGGAGCTGTTTTTT.

The chain joins TRBV18 to TRBJ2-5; 7 nucleotides match TRBD2. This CDR3 is built from 14 residues. V was pared by 5 bases and J by 3 bases, with 6 bases of the junction left unmatched. CDR1 KGHSH and CDR2 LQKENI come from the germline V gene. In nucleotides, the CDR3 is TGTGCCAGCTCAGTTACCGGGACTAAAGAGACCCAGTACTTC. Amino acids: CASSVTGTKETQYF. The full variable domain, completed using reference TRBV18 and TRBJ2-5, is NAGVMQNPRHLVRRRGQEARLRCSPMKGHSHVYWYRQLPEEGLKFMVYLQKENIIDESGMPKERFSAEFPKEGPSILRIQQVVRGDSAAYFCASSVTGTKETQYFGPGTRLLVL.

The chain couples TRBV3-1 (or the pseudogene TRBV3-2) to TRBJ1-6; D may be TRBD1 (6 bases). V dropped 3 bases and J dropped 7 bases, with 10 bases sitting between them. This CDR3 region has 14 residues. The germline CDR1 and CDR2 sequences are LGHDT and YNNKEL (reference sequence). The CDR3 region is CASSHGGVNSPLHF. The CDR3 nucleotides read TGTGCCAGCAGCCACGGGGGCGTAAATTCACCCCTCCACTTT.

The chain combines TRBV5-1 with TRBJ2-1; 9 nucleotides line up with TRBD1. This CDR3 is built from 15 residues. V was pared by 3 bases and J by 4 bases, with 5 bases of the junction left unmatched. Germline CDR1 is SGHRS and CDR2 is YFSETQ. The CDR3: CASSWGDRDYNEQFF. The CDR3 nucleotides read TGCGCCAGCAGCTGGGGGGACAGGGATTACAATGAGCAGTTCTTC.

This sequence joins TRBV29-1 and TRBJ1-2; D perhaps matches TRBD1 (6 bases). The CDR3 extends over 14 amino acids. CDR1 and CDR2 from the germline V gene are SQVTM and ANQGSEA. The V end lost 5 bases, the J end lost 0 bases, and 13 bases lay between the germline ends. In nucleotides, the CDR3 is TGCAGCGTTTCACGGGACATCTCTAACTATGGCTACACCTTC. Residues: CSVSRDISNYGYTF. Using reference TRBV29-1 and TRBJ1-2 for the parts outside the CDR3, the full variable domain is SAVISQKPSRDICQRGTSLTIQCQVDSQVTMMFWYRQQPGQSLTLIATANQGSEATYESGFVIDKFPISRPNLTFSTLTVSNMSPEDSSIYLCSVSRDISNYGYTFGSGTRLTVV.

The rearrangement uses TRBV11-1 and TRBJ2-1; TRBD2 matches 11 bases. The CDR3 is made up of 16 amino acids. V was clipped by 2 bases and J by 9 bases; unmatched bases: 9. Germline CDR1 SGHAT, CDR2 FQDESV (reference sequence). The CDR3 DNA sequence: TGTGCCAGCAGCTTAAGATCACTAGCGGGAGCGGGTGAGCAGTTCTTC. Amino acid sequence: CASSLRSLAGAGEQFF.

V gene TRBV24-1 combines with J gene TRBJ2-1; D gene ambiguous. The CDR3 spans 15 residues. The germline V gene encodes CDR1 KGHDR and CDR2 SFDVKD. Trimming pared 3 bases from V and 3 bases from J, leaving 11 bases between. The CDR3 protein is CATSDQDEHYNEQFF. Written as DNA, the CDR3 is TGTGCCACCAGTGATCAGGACGAACACTACAATGAGCAGTTCTTC.

The CDR3, as DNA: TGTGCCAGCAGCCAGGAAGAGGGAGCTTCACCCCTCCACTTT. It specifies CASSQEEGASPLHF. This chain connects TRBV4-2 to TRBJ1-6; D remains unclear. This CDR3 has 14 amino acids. V shed 3 bases and J shed 9 bases, with 12 bases lying between them. Germline loops: CDR1 LGHNA, CDR2 YNFKEQ.

This chain connects TRBV7-2 to TRBJ2-3; TRBD1 aligns across 12 bases. The CDR3 totals 16 residues. The V and J ends lost 5 bases and 6 bases, in that order; junction bases with no gene match: 9. CDR1 is SGHTA, CDR2 FQGNSA, per germline. The CDR3 DNA reads as TGTGCCAGCAGCCCACTGGGGGGACAGGGGGCCGATACGCAGTATTTT. It is translated as CASSPLGGQGADTQYF. The whole variable domain, filled in from reference TRBV7-2 and TRBJ2-3, reads GAGVSQSPSNKVTEKGKDVELRCDPISGHTALYWYRQSLGQGLEFLIYFQGNSAPDKSGLPSDRFSAERTGGSVSTLTIQRTQQEDSAVYLCASSPLGGQGADTQYFGPGTRLTVL.

V and J are TRBV20-1 and TRBJ2-1, with TRBD2 matching over 8 bases. The CDR3 runs 15 residues. Germline V CDR1 and CDR2: DFQATT, SNEGSKA (reference sequence). Germline trimming cut 3 bases from V and 1 base from J; bases unmatched to any gene: 5. The CDR3 DNA reads TGCAGTGCTAGTGCTGCGGGAGGATCCTACAATGAGCAGTTCTTC. The encoded protein is CSASAAGGSYNEQFF.

The J gene is TRBJ1-5, the V gene TRBV19, with D perhaps matching TRBD1 (5 bases). Per germline, CDR1 LNHDA and CDR2 SQIVND (reference sequence). The CDR3 spans 13 residues. The V end lost 5 bases, the J end lost 9 bases, and 14 bases lay between the germline ends. In DNA form, the CDR3 reads TGTGCCAGTAGTGACCAGGGCCGGCGGCCCCAGCATTTT. This codes for CASSDQGRRPQHF.

The sample holds one count of this clone. This chain uses TRBV7-9 with TRBJ2-1; TRBD2 matches at 9 bases. Germline lookup yields CDR1 SEHNR and CDR2 FQNEAQ (reference sequence). V lost 1 base to trimming and J lost 6 bases; unmatched junction nucleotides: 4. This CDR3 is built from 15 residues. The CDR3 bases are TGTGCCAGCAGCTTAGTGGCTAGCGGGGTCAATGAGCAGTTCTTC. Protein sequence: CASSLVASGVNEQFF.

This clone occurred many times. The chain combines TRBV5-1 with TRBJ2-2; 8 nucleotides match TRBD1. V shed 0 bases and J 6 bases; nucleotides not matched to a gene: 4. CDR3 length: 15 residues. Germline loops: CDR1 SGHRS, CDR2 YFSETQ. CDR3 protein: CASSLVTGVAGELFF. In DNA, the CDR3 is TGCGCCAGCAGCTTGGTGACAGGGGTGGCCGGGGAGCTGTTTTTT.

This clone has only a few counts. The chain links TRBV10-3 to TRBJ1-1; D may be TRBD1 (5 bases). There are 13 residues in the CDR3. CDR1 ENHRY and CDR2 SYGVKD come from the germline V gene. Trimming removed 6 bases at V and 1 base at J, with 9 bases between. The CDR3 DNA reads as TGTGCCATCAGGGGACCCTCGAACACTGAAGCTTTCTTT. Amino acids: CAIRGPSNTEAFF.